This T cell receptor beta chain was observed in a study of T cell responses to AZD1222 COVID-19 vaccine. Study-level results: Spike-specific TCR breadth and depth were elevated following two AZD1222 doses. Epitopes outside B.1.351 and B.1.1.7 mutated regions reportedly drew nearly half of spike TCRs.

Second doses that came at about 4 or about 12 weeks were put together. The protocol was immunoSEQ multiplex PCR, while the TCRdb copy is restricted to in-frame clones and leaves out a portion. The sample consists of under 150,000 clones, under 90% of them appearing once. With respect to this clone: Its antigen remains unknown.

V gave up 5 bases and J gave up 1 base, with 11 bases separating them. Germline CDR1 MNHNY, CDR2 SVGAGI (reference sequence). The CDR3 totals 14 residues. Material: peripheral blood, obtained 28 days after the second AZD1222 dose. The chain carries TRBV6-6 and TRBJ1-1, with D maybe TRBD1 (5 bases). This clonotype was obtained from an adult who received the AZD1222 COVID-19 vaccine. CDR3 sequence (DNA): TGTGCCAGCAGTAAGACAGATAGGAACACTGAAGCTTTCTTT. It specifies CASSKTDRNTEAFF.